Listed below are T cell receptor beta chains from one sample, sequenced in a study of shared clonotypes between healthy human individuals. The assay was immunoSEQ multiplex PCR, and TCRdb's table has in-frame clones only and misses some. The data show about 100,000 clones, with roughly three quarters seen just once and around half held by the top ten. The sequenced material came from memory CD8+ T cells sorted from blood. The receptors here all came from a man aged 25-45 years in good health. CDR3s include the opening cysteine and the closing phenylalanine or tryptophan. D genes are given only for firm matches. Size values are once, few and many counts, or a class for expanded clones, and some rows have none.

j_call: TRBJ2-2; clone_size: .; v_call: TRBV2; d_call: .; cdr3_aa: CASTVGTRNTGELFF; cdr3_nt: TGTGCCAGCACAGTGGGTACTCGGAACACCGGGGAGCTGTTTTTT
j_call: TRBJ2-7; clone_size: .; v_call: TRBV28; d_call: TRBD1; cdr3_aa: CASSFRTGGYEQYF; cdr3_nt: TGTGCCAGCAGTTTCCGGACAGGGGGCTACGAGCAGTACTTC
j_call: TRBJ2-1; clone_size: .; v_call: TRBV7-2; d_call: .; cdr3_aa: CASSFHRDNEQFF; cdr3_nt: TGTGCCAGCAGCTTTCACCGTGACAATGAGCAGTTCTTC
j_call: TRBJ2-3; clone_size: .; v_call: TRBV6-1; d_call: TRBD2; cdr3_aa: CASSEARGDTQYF; cdr3_nt: TGTGCCAGCAGTGAAGCGCGGGGGGATACGCAGTATTTT
j_call: TRBJ2-7; clone_size: .; v_call: TRBV7-6; d_call: .; cdr3_aa: CASSLSRSYEQYF; cdr3_nt: TGTGCCAGCAGCTTAAGCAGGAGCTACGAGCAGTACTTC
j_call: TRBJ1-2; clone_size: few; v_call: TRBV18; d_call: .; cdr3_aa: CASSPSMGTGVNYGYTF; cdr3_nt: TGTGCCAGCTCACCCTCGATGGGAACCGGGGTAAACTATGGCTACACCTTC
j_call: TRBJ2-3; clone_size: .; v_call: TRBV27; d_call: .; cdr3_aa: CASRAGGQGRSDTQYF; cdr3_nt: TGTGCCAGCAGGGCGGGCGGGCAGGGAAGATCCGATACGCAGTATTTT
j_call: TRBJ2-7; clone_size: .; v_call: TRBV28; d_call: TRBD2; cdr3_aa: CASSLAVWRGDYEQYF; cdr3_nt: TGTGCCAGCAGTTTAGCCGTCTGGCGGGGGGACTACGAGCAGTACTTC
j_call: TRBJ2-7; clone_size: .; v_call: TRBV27; d_call: TRBD2; cdr3_aa: CASSPWTSGYGEQYF; cdr3_nt: TGTGCCAGCAGTCCCTGGACTAGCGGATACGGAGAGCAGTACTTC
j_call: TRBJ2-3; clone_size: .; v_call: TRBV7-8; d_call: TRBD2; cdr3_aa: CASSLVGREIAADTQYF; cdr3_nt: TGTGCCAGCAGCTTAGTAGGGCGGGAGATAGCCGCAGATACGCAGTATTTT
j_call: TRBJ2-1; clone_size: .; v_call: TRBV7-2; d_call: TRBD1; cdr3_aa: CASSINRDSKFF; cdr3_nt: TGTGCCAGCAGCATAAACCGGGACAGTAAGTTCTTC
j_call: TRBJ2-3; clone_size: .; v_call: TRBV5-4; d_call: TRBD2; cdr3_aa: CASSLGLAAADTQYF; cdr3_nt: TGTGCCAGCAGCTTGGGACTAGCGGCCGCAGATACGCAGTATTTT
j_call: TRBJ2-1; clone_size: .; v_call: TRBV7-9; d_call: TRBD1; cdr3_aa: CASRPGQGLNEQFF; cdr3_nt: TGTGCCAGCCGCCCGGGACAGGGCCTCAATGAGCAGTTCTTC
j_call: TRBJ2-1; clone_size: .; v_call: TRBV14; d_call: TRBD1; cdr3_aa: CASSQRTGWGAGNEQFF; cdr3_nt: TGTGCCAGCAGCCAGCGGACAGGCTGGGGTGCGGGCAATGAGCAGTTCTTC
j_call: TRBJ2-7; clone_size: .; v_call: TRBV5-4; d_call: TRBD2; cdr3_aa: CASSETSGSREQYF; cdr3_nt: TGTGCCAGCAGCGAGACTAGCGGGAGTCGTGAGCAGTACTTC
j_call: TRBJ2-1; clone_size: .; v_call: TRBV7-2; d_call: .; cdr3_aa: CASSDRGTTPYNEQFF; cdr3_nt: TGTGCCAGCAGCGACCGGGGGACCACACCCTACAATGAGCAGTTCTTC
j_call: TRBJ2-7; clone_size: many; v_call: TRBV9; d_call: .; cdr3_aa: CASSPGQNYEQYF; cdr3_nt: TGTGCCAGCAGCCCCGGACAGAACTACGAGCAGTACTTC
j_call: TRBJ2-3; clone_size: .; v_call: TRBV29-1; d_call: TRBD1; cdr3_aa: CSVSSQGFYTDTQYF; cdr3_nt: TGCAGCGTTTCGTCACAGGGGTTCTACACAGATACGCAGTATTTT
j_call: TRBJ2-3; clone_size: .; v_call: TRBV5-1; d_call: .; cdr3_aa: CASNFGASTDTQYF; cdr3_nt: TGCGCCAGCAACTTTGGGGCCAGCACAGATACGCAGTATTTT
j_call: TRBJ2-2; clone_size: .; v_call: TRBV29-1; d_call: .; cdr3_aa: CSVGRGTGELFF; cdr3_nt: TGCAGCGTTGGGCGGGGCACCGGGGAGCTGTTTTTT
j_call: TRBJ2-3; clone_size: .; v_call: TRBV15; d_call: .; cdr3_aa: CATSRDPGTVTNTQYF; cdr3_nt: TGTGCCACCAGCAGAGACCCCGGGACTGTCACGAATACGCAGTATTTT
j_call: TRBJ2-5; clone_size: .; v_call: TRBV5-5; d_call: TRBD2; cdr3_aa: CASSSYGGLGETQYF; cdr3_nt: TGTGCCAGCAGCTCTTACGGGGGGTTAGGAGAGACCCAGTACTTC
j_call: TRBJ1-5; clone_size: .; v_call: TRBV5-8; d_call: TRBD1; cdr3_aa: CASSLARDSREYSNQPQHF; cdr3_nt: TGTGCCAGCAGCTTGGCCCGGGACAGTCGAGAGTATAGCAATCAGCCCCAGCATTTT
j_call: TRBJ2-5; clone_size: .; v_call: TRBV6-5; d_call: TRBD2; cdr3_aa: CASSLAGGSQETQYF; cdr3_nt: TGTGCCAGCAGCCTAGCGGGAGGGTCCCAAGAGACCCAGTACTTC
j_call: TRBJ1-4; clone_size: .; v_call: TRBV7-6; d_call: .; cdr3_aa: CASSLYGEKLFF; cdr3_nt: TGTGCCAGCAGCTTATACGGTGAAAAACTGTTTTTT
j_call: TRBJ2-7; clone_size: .; v_call: TRBV7-6; d_call: TRBD2; cdr3_aa: CASSSRSERGKYEQYF; cdr3_nt: TGTGCCAGCAGCTCTCGGAGCGAGCGGGGGAAATACGAGCAGTACTTC
j_call: TRBJ2-7; clone_size: .; v_call: TRBV30; d_call: .; cdr3_aa: CAWSRSVRAQRSPYEQYF; cdr3_nt: TGTGCCTGGAGTCGGTCCGTCAGGGCCCAGCGTAGCCCCTACGAGCAGTACTTC
j_call: TRBJ1-1; clone_size: .; v_call: TRBV4-2; d_call: .; cdr3_aa: CASSRTQNRETTEAFF; cdr3_nt: TGTGCCAGCAGCCGGACCCAGAACAGGGAGACCACTGAAGCTTTCTTT
j_call: TRBJ2-5; clone_size: few; v_call: TRBV25-1; d_call: TRBD2; cdr3_aa: CASSTDPSGILETQYF; cdr3_nt: TGTGCCAGCAGTACGGATCCTAGCGGGATTTTGGAGACCCAGTACTTC
j_call: TRBJ2-2; clone_size: .; v_call: TRBV11-1; d_call: .; cdr3_aa: CASSPEHSGELFF; cdr3_nt: TGTGCCAGCAGCCCCGAGCATTCCGGGGAGCTGTTTTTT
j_call: TRBJ2-1; clone_size: few; v_call: TRBV15; d_call: .; cdr3_aa: CATSREYEQFF; cdr3_nt: TGTGCCACCAGCAGAGAATATGAGCAGTTCTTC
j_call: TRBJ2-7; clone_size: many; v_call: TRBV2; d_call: TRBD2; cdr3_aa: CATDGTSGEQYF; cdr3_nt: TGTGCCACCGATGGGACTAGCGGGGAGCAGTACTTC
j_call: TRBJ1-2; clone_size: medium-sized; v_call: TRBV5-6; d_call: .; cdr3_aa: CASSLDGRRGHYGYTF; cdr3_nt: TGTGCCAGCAGCTTGGACGGACGGAGGGGACACTATGGCTACACCTTC
j_call: TRBJ2-5; clone_size: .; v_call: TRBV6-4; d_call: .; cdr3_aa: CASSSYPGETQYF; cdr3_nt: TGTGCCAGCAGTTCCTATCCTGGAGAGACCCAGTACTTC
j_call: TRBJ2-5; clone_size: many; v_call: TRBV5-1; d_call: TRBD1; cdr3_aa: CASSSNTGGGETQYF; cdr3_nt: TGCGCCAGCAGCTCTAATACAGGGGGTGGAGAGACCCAGTACTTC
j_call: TRBJ2-3; clone_size: .; v_call: TRBV18; d_call: .; cdr3_aa: CATLGGRRTDTQYF; cdr3_nt: TGTGCCACCCTGGGAGGCCGTCGCACAGATACGCAGTATTTT
j_call: TRBJ2-2; clone_size: .; v_call: TRBV5-1; d_call: .; cdr3_aa: CASSLWPFDTNTGELFF; cdr3_nt: TGCGCCAGCAGCTTGTGGCCGTTCGATACGAACACCGGGGAGCTGTTTTTT
j_call: TRBJ1-4; clone_size: once; v_call: TRBV10-2; d_call: .; cdr3_aa: CASSDWRPGEKLFF; cdr3_nt: TGCGCCAGCAGTGACTGGAGGCCTGGAGAAAAACTGTTTTTT
j_call: TRBJ2-3; clone_size: .; v_call: TRBV19; d_call: TRBD2; cdr3_aa: CASSIAGASTDTQYF; cdr3_nt: TGTGCCAGCAGTATAGCGGGGGCCTCCACAGATACGCAGTATTTT
j_call: TRBJ2-1; clone_size: .; v_call: TRBV13; d_call: .; cdr3_aa: CASSLVPSNEQFF; cdr3_nt: TGTGCCAGCAGCTTAGTCCCGTCGAATGAGCAGTTCTTC
j_call: TRBJ2-5; clone_size: .; v_call: TRBV28; d_call: .; cdr3_aa: CASNWAGYQETQYF; cdr3_nt: TGTGCCAGCAATTGGGCAGGGTACCAAGAGACCCAGTACTTC
j_call: TRBJ2-3; clone_size: .; v_call: TRBV5-8; d_call: .; cdr3_aa: CASSLLRRDTQYF; cdr3_nt: TGTGCCAGCAGCTTGCTAAGGCGAGATACGCAGTATTTT
j_call: TRBJ1-3; clone_size: .; v_call: TRBV10-3; d_call: .; cdr3_aa: CATLGGLADSGNTIYF; cdr3_nt: TGTGCCACCTTGGGCGGGCTAGCCGACTCTGGAAACACCATATATTTT
j_call: TRBJ1-2; clone_size: .; v_call: TRBV2; d_call: .; cdr3_aa: CASSFIGVGYTF; cdr3_nt: TGTGCCAGCAGTTTTATCGGGGTAGGCTACACCTTC
j_call: TRBJ1-5; clone_size: few; v_call: TRBV19; d_call: TRBD1; cdr3_aa: CASSRMQTGVSNQPQHF; cdr3_nt: TGTGCCAGTAGCAGAATGCAAACAGGGGTGAGCAATCAGCCCCAGCATTTT
j_call: TRBJ2-1; clone_size: .; v_call: TRBV9; d_call: TRBD2; cdr3_aa: CASSVGRENEQFF; cdr3_nt: TGTGCCAGCAGCGTGGGGCGGGAGAATGAGCAGTTCTTC